This TCR beta chain appears in the sequencing data of a study of blood T cell repertoires in COVID-19. As for the study in general: Sites across the United States, Italy and Spain contributed samples from acute and convalescent COVID-19.

CDR1 is SGHRS and CDR2 is YFSETQ in the germline V gene. The CDR3 covers 18 residues. Trimming removed 3 bases from V and 4 bases from J; junction bases left unmatched: 11. Source study methods: Estimation of nucleated cell counts relied on the amplification of reference gene primers. TCRdb's copy holds only in-frame clones and misses some; the assay was immunoSEQ multiplex PCR. The V and J calls and the clone size are those of that table, but D and trimming were determined from the DNA. Of under 300,000 clones listed, approximately 88% are singletons. Those designated as exposed participants met a COVID-19 case within 2 weeks before study entry.

The source of this sequence is a woman aged 40 to 50 who had been exposed to COVID-19. Sequences were obtained from PBMCs or T cells enriched from blood (not recorded which). The chain recombines TRBV5-1 with TRBJ2-1; 12 bases are a match to TRBD1. The CDR3 DNA reads as TGCGCCAGCAGCTCCCACCGGGACAGGGGGCAAAGTTACAATGAGCAGTTCTTC. Residues: CASSSHRDRGQSYNEQFF.